The 30 T cell receptor beta chains reported below all come from one sample, sequenced in a study of regulatory T cells in long-lasting Graves disease. The time point is: newly diagnosed GD, antithyroid drugs for less than 3 months. With RNA extracted from PBMCs as input, the TCR library was made. Libraries of TCR beta came from iRepertoire HTBI primers plus Arm-PCR of CDR3 regions. TCRdb processed the multiplex PCR reads anew with MiXCR; each CDR3 protein has one entry. The sample consists of about 530,000 distinct CDR3 sequences, about 15% of them appearing once. These sequences were also reported in another study, on T cells in Graves' hyperthyroidism and ophthalmopathy.

The source material was peripheral blood mononuclear cells (PBMCs), sampled at new diagnosis, from a patient treated with antithyroid drugs. These receptors came from a woman aged 40 to 65 with Graves disease.

This clonotype was observed at least ten times. CDR3 loop: CASSDSPNWENTEAFF. The DNA for the CDR3 is TGCGCCAGCAGTGACTCCCCTAATTGGGAGAACACTGAAGCTTTCTTT. V gene TRBV10-1 combines with J gene TRBJ1-1, with D unresolved. The germline gives CDR1 WNHNN, CDR2 SYGVQD (reference sequence). The CDR3 contains 16 residues. Between the trimmed V and J ends, which lost 3 bases and 1 base, there was a span of 15 bases.

V is TRBV19 and J is TRBJ1-1; possibly TRBD1 for D (5 bases). CDR3 length: 15 amino acids. Between the trimmed V and J ends, which lost 1 base and 13 bases, there was a span of 22 bases. CDR1 and CDR2 from the germline V gene are LNHDA and SQIVND (reference sequence). The CDR3 DNA sequence: TGTGCCAGTAGTATAGGGATTGAGAAGGGGACCGACAGTTTCTTT. The encoded protein is CASSIGIEKGTDSFF.

V usage is TRBV20-1 and J usage is TRBJ1-4; 7 bases map to TRBD1. Germline V lookup: CDR1 DFQATT, CDR2 SNEGSKA (reference sequence). CDR3 size: 15 residues. J was trimmed by 8 bases and V by 0 bases; bases with no gene match: 9. CDR3 sequence reads: CSARDSKQGIEKLFF. For the CDR3, the DNA is TGCAGTGCTAGAGATAGCAAACAGGGGATCGAAAAACTGTTTTTT.

Many counts were recorded for this clonotype. V gene TRBV3-1 combines with J gene TRBJ2-5; D unresolved. CDR3 size: 14 residues. CDR1 LGHDT and CDR2 YNNKEL come from the germline V gene (reference sequence). The V gene lost 4 bases and the J gene lost 2 bases, with 11 bases spanning the gap. The CDR3 sequence: CASSPRLLQETQYF. Written as DNA, the CDR3 is TGTGCCAGCAGCCCTCGACTGTTACAAGAGACCCAGTACTTC.

To note about this clonotype: The likely explanation is a read error, given a far larger clone one base away. The gene calls are TRBV12-3 or TRBV12-4 and TRBJ2-3; 8 positions match TRBD1. This CDR3 comprises 13 residues. CDR3 in DNA: TGTGCCAGCAGTCTTTGGGAAGGGACAGGTGTTTTCTTT. Its protein is CASSLWEGTGVFF.

This clonotype has a handful of counts. V and J are TRBV27 and TRBJ2-6; 10 bases match TRBD2. Germline CDR1 MNHEY, CDR2 SMNVEV (reference sequence). V shed 5 bases, J shed 2 bases, and the junction held 3 bases outside the gene matches. This CDR3 spans 16 amino acids. The CDR3 loop is CASSSGGAPGANVLTF. The CDR3 DNA reads as TGTGCCAGCAGTAGCGGGGGGGCCCCTGGGGCCAACGTCCTGACTTTC.

This clonotype was recorded many times. The chain recombines TRBV2 with TRBJ1-2; 12 bases align to TRBD1. Germline-derived CDR1 and CDR2 are SNHLY and FYNNEI. Trimming at V came to 11 bases and at J to 4 bases, leaving 11 bases not matched to a gene. The CDR3 is 15 amino acids. CDR3 in amino acids: CAFRDRGRSGYGYTF. In DNA, the CDR3 is TGTGCCTTCCGGGACAGGGGGCGTTCGGGCTATGGCTACACCTTC.

In this sample, this clonotype turned up a few times. The chain is built from TRBV5-5 and TRBJ2-7, with a weak D call TRBD2 (6 bases). The CDR3 totals 14 residues. The germline CDR1 and CDR2 sequences are SGHKS and YYEKEE (reference sequence). Trimming shortened V by 0 bases and J by 2 bases, and 9 bases separated the two germline ends. The chain's CDR3 is CASSLDSGPYEQYF. Here the CDR3 DNA reads TGTGCCAGCAGCTTGGATAGCGGCCCCTACGAGCAGTACTTC.

The chain links TRBV12-3 or TRBV12-4 to TRBJ1-4; D gene unclear. This CDR3 spans 17 amino acids. Trimming took 1 base from V and 0 from J, leaving 12 bases between them. CDR3 in amino acids: CASSLGPRTATNEKLFF. Written as DNA, the CDR3 is TGTGCCAGCAGTTTAGGTCCCAGAACTGCAACTAATGAAAAACTGTTTTTT.

The chain has TRBV4-1 and TRBJ1-2; D unclear. The V end was cut by 2 bases, the J end by 8 bases, with 12 bases between. The CDR3 is 13 residues long. Germline CDR1 is MGHRA and CDR2 is YSYEKL. DNA of the CDR3: TGCGCCAGCAGCCAATATGTGAAGGAGGGCTACACCTTC. The encoded protein is CASSQYVKEGYTF.

This clonotype was seen a few times. V and J are TRBV20-1 and TRBJ1-5, with D perhaps matching TRBD1 (5 bases). The CDR3 is made up of 15 amino acids. V dropped 6 bases and J dropped 1 base, with 16 bases sitting between them. CDR1 is DFQATT, CDR2 SNEGSKA, per germline (reference sequence). CDR3 region: CSANPGGSSNQPQHF. The CDR3 DNA is TGCAGTGCCAACCCGGGGGGGAGCAGCAATCAGCCCCAGCATTTT.

The V call is TRBV25-1, the J call TRBJ2-7, with 7 bases identical to TRBD1. After removal of 5 bases from V and 4 bases from J, the junction contained 8 bases not matched to a gene. The CDR3 has 14 residues. The germline CDR1 and CDR2 sequences are MGHDK and SYGVNS. CDR3 region: CASSLRDSPYEQYF. CDR3 nucleotide sequence: TGTGCCAGCAGTCTACGGGACAGTCCGTACGAGCAGTACTTC.

This clonotype occurred many times. The chain employs TRBV5-6 and TRBJ2-1; perhaps TRBD1 as D (6 bases). CDR3 size: 16 residues. Germline lookup yields CDR1 SGHDT and CDR2 YYEEEE. V was shortened by 5 bases and J by 5 bases, with 20 bases between the two germline ends. CDR3 bases: TGTGCCAGCAGGCGCCTTGGGGGCCAAAAAGACAATGAGCAGTTCTTC. Its translation: CASRRLGGQKDNEQFF.

This clonotype was observed many times. This chain joins TRBV11-2 and TRBJ2-7; 11 nucleotides agree with TRBD2. The CDR3 consists of 15 residues. V gave up 5 bases and J gave up 2 bases; unmatched junction bases: 5. The germline V gene encodes CDR1 SGHAT and CDR2 FQNNGV. CDR3 nucleotide sequence: TGTGCCAGCAGCCGCCTAGCGGGGGGAACCTACGAGCAGTACTTC. Amino acids: CASSRLAGGTYEQYF.

This clonotype was counted many times. This chain uses TRBV30 with TRBJ1-2; no firm D call. Germline CDR1 and CDR2: GTSNPN and SVGIG (reference sequence). Trimming left V 3 bases short and J 1 base short, with 9 bases between. This CDR3 has 13 amino acids. The CDR3 sequence: CAWSIRVNYGYTF. In DNA form, the CDR3 reads TGTGCCTGGAGCATACGGGTTAACTATGGCTACACCTTC.

V gene TRBV19 combines with J gene TRBJ2-7; D possibly corresponds to TRBD1 (6 bases). The CDR3 runs to 14 residues. Deletions cut 5 bases from V and 5 bases from J, with 16 bases between. The germline V gene encodes CDR1 LNHDA and CDR2 SQIVND (reference sequence). The DNA for the CDR3 is TGTGCCAGTAGTGCTTACAGGGCCGGTAACGAGCAGTACTTC. As protein: CASSAYRAGNEQYF.

The V and J genes are TRBV2 and TRBJ1-1, with D uncertain. Germline values: CDR1 SNHLY, CDR2 FYNNEI. This CDR3 has 14 residues. Trimming took 7 bases from V and 1 from J, leaving 13 bases between them. CDR3 residues: CASTPETQNTEAFF. The DNA of the CDR3 is TGTGCCAGCACCCCGGAGACTCAGAACACTGAAGCTTTCTTT.

This clonotype has ten or more counts. The junction and the germline gene differ at one end; a read error may be behind it. This chain links TRBV2 with TRBJ2-4; D not resolved. The germline gives CDR1 SNHLY, CDR2 FYNNEI. The CDR3 sequence is 11 residues long. The CDR3 coding sequence is TGTGCCAGCAGTGAAGGAAACTCAGCGCACTTC. Translated: CASSEGNSAHF.

This clonotype was counted ten times or more. The chain joins TRBV5-1 to TRBJ1-1; tentatively, D is TRBD1 (5 bases). Trimming pared 0 bases from V and 7 bases from J, leaving 10 bases between. In germline, CDR1 is SGHRS, CDR2 YFSETQ. This CDR3 contains 13 residues. The CDR3 is CASSLAGGYEAFF. For the CDR3, the DNA is TGCGCCAGCAGCTTGGCCGGGGGGTATGAAGCTTTCTTT.

The gene calls are TRBV19 and TRBJ2-5, with D tentatively TRBD2 (5 bases). Germline V lookup: CDR1 LNHDA, CDR2 SQIVND (reference sequence). V lost 5 bases, J lost 1 base, and 14 bases lay in between. The CDR3 totals 15 residues. CDR3 nucleotide sequence: TGTGCCAGTAGTGCGACCGGGGTTAGCCAAGAGACCCAGTACTTC. Its translation is CASSATGVSQETQYF.

Ten or more counts support this clonotype. The gene calls are TRBV3-1 and TRBJ1-1, with 7 bases lining up with TRBD1. The length of the CDR3 is 14 residues. V gave up 0 bases and J gave up 6 bases; unmatched junction bases: 4. Germline V gene sequence: CDR1 LGHDT, CDR2 YNNKEL (reference sequence). The chain's CDR3 is CASSQDLGTAEAFF. The CDR3 nucleotides are TGTGCCAGCAGCCAAGATCTCGGGACAGCTGAAGCTTTCTTT.

To note about this clonotype: The germline gene is not matched at one end of the junction; a read error may be the cause. The J gene is TRBJ2-7, the V gene TRBV4-2; D is perhaps TRBD2 (5 bases). Germline CDR1 and CDR2: LGHNA and YNFKEQ. The CDR3 loop spans 14 amino acids. As DNA, the CDR3 is TGTGCCAGCGGCCAAGAATTAGCGACGTACGAGCAGTACTTC. It translates to CASGQELATYEQYF.

This clonotype was counted a few times. The genes are TRBV2 and TRBJ1-3, with 8 bases identical to TRBD1. Unmatched junction bases numbered 7, after V lost 6 bases and J lost 0 bases. This CDR3 has 16 residues. Germline lookup yields CDR1 SNHLY and CDR2 FYNNEI. The CDR3 protein is CASRPGQGISGNTIYF. CDR3 in DNA: TGTGCCAGCAGACCCGGACAGGGAATCTCTGGAAACACCATATATTTT.

This clonotype was seen a few times. The rearrangement uses TRBV29-1 and TRBJ2-1; 8 bases fit TRBD1. From germline, CDR1 is SQVTM and CDR2 ANQGSEA. J lost 5 bases, V lost 7 bases, and 10 bases had no gene match. The CDR3 contains 14 residues. CDR3 in amino acids: CSAEGTGGNNEQFF. DNA for the CDR3: TGCAGCGCGGAGGGAACAGGGGGTAACAATGAGCAGTTCTTC.

This clonotype occurred many times. J is TRBJ2-5 and V is TRBV19, with D hard to call. The CDR3 contains 14 residues. V lost 3 bases and J 5 bases, leaving 13 bases between the germline ends. The germline CDR1 and CDR2 sequences are LNHDA and SQIVND (reference sequence). Written as DNA, the CDR3 is TGTGCCAGTAGTATTTATCTCACAAGTGAGACCCAGTACTTC. Its translation: CASSIYLTSETQYF. Supplemented by reference TRBV19 and TRBJ2-5, the full variable domain reads DGGITQSPKYLFRKEGQNVTLSCEQNLNHDAMYWYRQDPGQGLRLIYYSQIVNDFQKGDIAEGYSVSREKKESFPLTVTSAQKNPTAFYLCASSIYLTSETQYFGPGTRLLVL.

The chain combines TRBV2 with TRBJ1-3, with D hard to call. The germline V gene has CDR1 SNHLY and CDR2 FYNNEI. V was cut by 2 bases and J by 2 bases, with 10 bases left in between. The CDR3 totals 15 residues. CDR3 bases: TGTGCCAGCAGTGAAATCCAGCCCCCTGGAAACACCATATATTTT. Protein sequence: CASSEIQPPGNTIYF. Combining the CDR3 with reference TRBV2 and TRBJ1-3 gives the whole variable domain EPEVTQTPSHQVTQMGQEVILRCVPISNHLYFYWYRQILGQKVEFLVSFYNNEISEKSEIFDDQFSVERPDGSNFTLKIRSTKLEDSAMYFCASSEIQPPGNTIYFGEGSWLTVV.

At least ten counts were recorded for this clonotype. The rearrangement links TRBV10-3 to TRBJ2-2; tentatively, D is TRBD2 (7 bases). V lost 7 bases and J lost 1, with 22 bases in between. The germline gives CDR1 ENHRY, CDR2 SYGVKD. There are 18 residues in the CDR3. CDR3 nucleotides: TGTGCCATCAATAGGGGCGGGGGCGACGGTTTGAACACCGGGGAGCTGTTTTTT. This gives the protein CAINRGGGDGLNTGELFF.

This clonotype was observed a few times. V usage is TRBV7-9 and J usage is TRBJ1-2, with D perhaps TRBD1 (6 bases). The CDR3 is made up of 13 amino acids. Germline CDR1 and CDR2: SEHNR and FQNEAQ (reference sequence). Trimming removed 5 bases at V and 8 bases at J, with 15 bases between. Here the CDR3 reads CASSKQGSTGYTF. Here the CDR3 DNA reads TGTGCCAGCAGCAAACAGGGTTCAACCGGCTACACCTTC.

In this sample, this clonotype turned up a few times. The chain uses TRBV7-9 and TRBJ1-1, with D perhaps TRBD1 (6 bases). CDR1 SEHNR and CDR2 FQNEAQ come from the germline V gene (reference sequence). The CDR3 consists of 14 residues. Trimming stripped 5 bases from V and 4 bases from J, with 14 bases between. The CDR3 loop is CASSILSGATEAFF. The CDR3, as DNA: TGTGCCAGCAGCATACTCTCGGGGGCCACTGAAGCTTTCTTT.

The genes are TRBV7-9 and TRBJ2-2; D unclear. CDR1 SEHNR and CDR2 FQNEAQ come from the germline V gene (reference sequence). This CDR3 comprises 13 residues. Trimming left V 3 bases short and J 3 bases short, with 5 bases between. The CDR3 protein is CASSFGYTGELFF. The CDR3 DNA reads TGTGCCAGCAGCTTTGGGTACACCGGGGAGCTGTTTTTT.